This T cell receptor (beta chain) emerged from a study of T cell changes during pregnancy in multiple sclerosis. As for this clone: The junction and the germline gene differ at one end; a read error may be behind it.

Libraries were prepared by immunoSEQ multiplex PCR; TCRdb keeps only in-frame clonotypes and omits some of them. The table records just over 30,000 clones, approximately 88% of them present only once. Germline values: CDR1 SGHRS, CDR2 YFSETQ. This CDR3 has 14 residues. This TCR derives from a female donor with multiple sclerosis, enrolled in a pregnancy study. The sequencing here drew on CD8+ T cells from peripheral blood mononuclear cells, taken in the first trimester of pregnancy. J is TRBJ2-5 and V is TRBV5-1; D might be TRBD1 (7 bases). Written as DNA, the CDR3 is TGCGCCGGCAGCTTGGAAGCAGGGGGGGAGACCCAGTACTTC. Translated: CAGSLEAGGETQYF.